What follows are 32 T cell receptor beta chains derived from one specimen sequenced in a study of blood T cell repertoires in COVID-19. Sequencing used immunoSEQ multiplex PCR; TCRdb keeps in-frame clones, though not all of them. The sample holds under 300,000 clones, 75% to 90% seen once. Sequencing was carried out using PBMCs or T cells enriched from blood (not recorded which). The receptors originated from a woman in her forties who had been exposed to COVID-19.

This rearrangement joins TRBV6-2 or TRBV6-3 to TRBJ2-2; D gene uncertain. The length of the CDR3 is 16 residues. V dropped 5 bases and J dropped 4 bases, with 17 bases sitting between them. Germline V CDR1 and CDR2: MNHEY, SVGEGT. The CDR3 here is CASSPIRPGSTGELFF. The CDR3 DNA reads as TGTGCCAGCAGTCCGATTAGGCCAGGTAGCACCGGGGAGCTGTTTTTT.

In this sample, this clone turned up once. The chain recombines TRBV27 with TRBJ2-2; D remains unclear. This CDR3 is built from 15 residues. V lost 7 bases to trimming and J lost 2 bases, with 14 bases between them. Germline V CDR1 and CDR2: MNHEY, SMNVEV (reference sequence). The CDR3 nucleotides are TGTGCCAGCACCCTGTTTGGCGGAAACACCGGGGAGCTGTTTTTT. Its protein product is CASTLFGGNTGELFF.

This clone was detected only once. This CDR3 reads CAWSGSVHYSPLHF. CDR3 nucleotide sequence: TGTGCCTGGAGCGGGTCCGTCCATTATTCACCCCTCCACTTT. The chain couples TRBV30 to TRBJ1-6; D remains ambiguous. The germline gives CDR1 GTSNPN, CDR2 SVGIG (reference sequence). V dropped 3 bases and J dropped 8 bases, with 14 bases sitting between them. This CDR3 comprises 14 residues. The full variable domain, its missing parts supplied by reference TRBV30 and TRBJ1-6, is SQTIHQWPATLVQPVGSPLSLECTVEGTSNPNLYWYRQAAGRGLQLLFYSVGIGQISSEVPQNLSASRPQDRQFILSSKKLLLSDSGFYLCAWSGSVHYSPLHFGNGTRLTVT.

The rearrangement links TRBV19 to TRBJ2-1; 13 bases fit TRBD2. The CDR3 is 18 residues long. J lost 0 bases, V lost 5 bases, and 7 bases had no gene match. CDR1 LNHDA and CDR2 SQIVND come from the germline V gene (reference sequence). CDR3 region: CASSQGGLAGPSYNEQFF. The CDR3 region has the DNA TGTGCCAGTAGTCAGGGGGGACTAGCGGGGCCCTCCTACAATGAGCAGTTCTTC.

V is TRBV6-5 and J is TRBJ2-7; 9 bases line up with TRBD1. V was clipped by 2 bases and J by 3 bases; unmatched bases: 8. Looked up from germline, CDR1 is MNHEY and CDR2 is SVGAGI. The CDR3 spans 16 residues. The CDR3: CASSYKGGQGIYEQYF. The CDR3 DNA sequence: TGTGCCAGCAGTTACAAGGGGGGACAGGGCATCTACGAGCAGTACTTC.

This clone appeared a few times. The rearrangement links TRBV20-1 to TRBJ1-2, with 8 bases identical to TRBD1. Losses at the gene ends were 3 bases for V and 6 bases for J; bases not matched to a gene: 3. The CDR3 has 12 residues. The germline V gene has CDR1 DFQATT and CDR2 SNEGSKA (reference sequence). CDR3 sequence: CSASRQGNGYTF. The CDR3 bases are TGCAGTGCTAGTCGACAGGGGAATGGCTACACCTTC.

This chain joins TRBV27 and TRBJ1-1, with 8 bases matching TRBD1. Germline V lookup: CDR1 MNHEY, CDR2 SMNVEV (reference sequence). J was trimmed by 4 bases and V by 5 bases; bases with no gene match: 6. The CDR3 runs 14 residues. DNA for the CDR3: TGTGCCAGCAGTCTACAGGGGGTAGTCACTGAAGCTTTCTTT. Its protein is CASSLQGVVTEAFF.

The DNA of the CDR3 is TGCGCCAGCAGCCAAGGGCAGGGGGCGAAGGCGACAGATACGCAGTATTTT. Translation gives CASSQGQGAKATDTQYF. The chain is built from TRBV4-3 and TRBJ2-3, with 8 bases identical to TRBD1. Germline V gene sequence: CDR1 LGHNA, CDR2 YSLEER. This CDR3 has 17 amino acids. J gave up 3 bases and V 1 base, and 9 bases lay outside the gene matches.

The chain links TRBV19 to TRBJ2-3; TRBD2 matches 14 bases. Germline CDR1 is LNHDA and CDR2 is SQIVND (reference sequence). V dropped 3 bases and J dropped 5; count of bases not matched to a gene: 4. The CDR3 is 16 residues long. CDR3 in amino acids: CASSIPGLAGEDTQYF. The CDR3 bases are TGTGCCAGTAGTATCCCGGGACTAGCGGGAGAAGATACGCAGTATTTT.

V usage is TRBV13 and J usage is TRBJ1-4; possibly TRBD1 for D (5 bases). Germline CDR1 is PRHDT and CDR2 is FYEKMQ (reference sequence). The CDR3 extends over 17 amino acids. The ends were cut back, 5 bases at V and 0 bases at J, with 16 bases in the middle. CDR3 DNA sequence: TGTGCCAGCAGCCCAGGGTTTGGGGCTGCAACTAATGAAAAACTGTTTTTT. This gives the protein CASSPGFGAATNEKLFF.

The rearrangement uses TRBV28 and TRBJ2-3, with a possible D match to TRBD1 (6 bases). This CDR3 has 12 residues. Trimming removed 10 bases at V and 4 bases at J, with 12 bases between. Germline V gives CDR1 MDHEN, CDR2 SYDVKM. The CDR3 here is CATVEGADTQYF. The CDR3 nucleotides are TGTGCCACCGTCGAGGGGGCAGATACGCAGTATTTT.

This chain links TRBV19 with TRBJ1-5; D perhaps matches TRBD1 (5 bases). V was cut by 0 bases and J by 2 bases, with 8 bases left in between. This CDR3 has 15 residues. Germline CDR1 and CDR2: LNHDA and SQIVND (reference sequence). CDR3 bases: TGTGCCAGTAGTATAGAGGGGGGGGGCAATCAGCCCCAGCATTTT. Encoded protein: CASSIEGGGNQPQHF.

This clone was counted a single time. The rearrangement links TRBV7-3 to TRBJ2-7, with a possible D match to TRBD1 (6 bases). Germline values: CDR1 SGHTA, CDR2 FQGTGA. Between the trimmed V and J ends, which lost 3 bases and 2 bases, there was a span of 8 bases. The CDR3 spans 13 residues. CDR3 protein: CASSFGDTYEQYF. In nucleotides, the CDR3 is TGTGCCAGCAGCTTTGGGGACACCTACGAGCAGTACTTC.

The rearrangement links TRBV9 to TRBJ2-7, with a possible D match to TRBD1 (6 bases). The V end lost 1 base, the J end lost 0 bases, and 14 bases lay between the germline ends. The CDR3 totals 16 residues. Germline lookup yields CDR1 SGDLS and CDR2 YYNGEE. The CDR3 sequence is CASSVLSQGSSYEQYF. As DNA, the CDR3 is TGTGCCAGCAGCGTACTTAGCCAGGGGAGCTCCTACGAGCAGTACTTC. Full variable domain (rest looked up from reference TRBV9 and TRBJ2-7): DSGVTQTPKHLITATGQRVTLRCSPRSGDLSVYWYQQSLDQGLQFLIQYYNGEERAKGNILERFSAQQFPDLHSELNLSSLELGDSALYFCASSVLSQGSSYEQYFGPGTRLTVT.

The chain employs TRBV21-1 and TRBJ1-3. TRBV21-1 is labeled a pseudogene. The CDR3 loop spans 17 amino acids. The CDR3 nucleotides are TGTGCCAGCAGCAAATGGATTCCTGACAGCGGGGAAAACACCATATATTTT. Translation: CASSKWIPDSGENTIYF.

This clone has just a few counts. The V gene is TRBV19, the J gene TRBJ2-2; TRBD1 matches at 7 bases. Germline trimming cut 5 bases from V and 6 bases from J; bases unmatched to any gene: 12. Germline V lookup: CDR1 LNHDA, CDR2 SQIVND (reference sequence). The CDR3 runs to 16 residues. The DNA for the CDR3 is TGTGCCAGTAGTCCTCCCCGACAGGGCGACCCCGGGGAGCTGTTTTTT. Translating it yields CASSPPRQGDPGELFF.

On this clone: Relative to the germline gene, one junction end is altered; a read error may explain this. The chain employs TRBV5-1 and TRBJ2-2; 10 bases agree with TRBD1. CDR1 and CDR2 (germline): SGHRS, YFSETQ. This CDR3 is built from 15 residues. The CDR3 DNA reads as TGTGCCAGCAGCTCGACAGGGGGCGGCACCGGGGAGCTGTTTTTT. Translation gives CASSSTGGGTGELFF.

The chain has TRBV28 and TRBJ1-1; 9 nucleotides line up with TRBD1. The CDR3 totals 14 residues. With 8 bases clipped from V and 4 bases from J, the junction kept 8 bases outside the gene matches. The germline V gene has CDR1 MDHEN and CDR2 SYDVKM. CDR3 loop: CASSIQGAITEAFF. Written as DNA, the CDR3 is TGTGCCAGCTCAATACAGGGGGCCATCACTGAAGCTTTCTTT.

The chain carries TRBV27 and TRBJ2-1; 8 nucleotides agree with TRBD1. Unmatched junction bases numbered 9, after V lost 2 bases and J lost 9 bases. This CDR3 has 15 amino acids. Germline assignment: CDR1 MNHEY and CDR2 SMNVEV (reference sequence). This CDR3 reads CASSLTPTGAGEQFF. The DNA of the CDR3 is TGTGCCAGCAGTTTAACCCCGACAGGGGCGGGTGAGCAGTTCTTC.

CDR3 sequence: CASSVQGQGETQYF. The CDR3 DNA is TGTGCCAGCAGCGTACAGGGACAGGGGGAGACCCAGTACTTC. The rearrangement links TRBV9 to TRBJ2-5; 10 bases fit TRBD1. The CDR3 covers 14 residues. V dropped 1 base and J dropped 5; count of bases not matched to a gene: 2. The germline CDR1 and CDR2 sequences are SGDLS and YYNGEE.

The chain is built from TRBV19 and TRBJ2-1; 12 nucleotides agree with TRBD2. Germline assignment: CDR1 LNHDA and CDR2 SQIVND (reference sequence). V shed 6 bases, J shed 10 bases, and the junction held 4 bases outside the gene matches. CDR3 length: 13 amino acids. This CDR3 is CASSLAGGREQFF. For the CDR3, the DNA is TGTGCCAGTAGCCTAGCGGGGGGGCGAGAGCAGTTCTTC.

J is TRBJ1-6 and V is TRBV19; no reliable D call. Germline CDR1 and CDR2: LNHDA and SQIVND (reference sequence). The CDR3 is 17 residues long. V lost 3 bases, J lost 0 bases, and 12 bases lay in between. The CDR3 region is CASSIEAISSYNSPLHF. The CDR3 DNA sequence: TGTGCCAGTAGTATCGAAGCTATAAGCTCCTATAATTCACCCCTCCACTTT.

There are a few counts of this clone. V and J are TRBV6-5 and TRBJ2-5; tentative D call: TRBD2 (6 bases). V was shortened by 0 bases and J by 1 base, with 9 bases between the two germline ends. The V gene's germline CDR1 is MNHEY and CDR2 SVGAGI. CDR3 length: 15 residues. The CDR3 bases are TGTGCCAGCAGTTACTCCTTCGGGGGCCAAGAGACCCAGTACTTC. Amino acid sequence: CASSYSFGGQETQYF.

This rearrangement joins TRBV12-3 or TRBV12-4 to TRBJ1-2, with TRBD1 identical over 9 bases. This CDR3 has 12 residues. V lost 6 bases and J lost 8; bases outside the gene matches: 4. CDR3 protein: CASRGQGGGYTF. The CDR3 nucleotides are TGTGCCAGCAGGGGACAGGGAGGAGGCTACACCTTC.

DNA for the CDR3: TGTGCCAGCGGACCATACAAGGGACAGGGTCACTTCGGCTACACCTTC. Protein sequence: CASGPYKGQGHFGYTF. J is TRBJ1-2 and V is TRBV7-2; 9 positions match TRBD1. CDR1 and CDR2 from the germline V gene are SGHTA and FQGNSA. The CDR3 totals 16 residues. The trim removed 8 bases at V and 8 bases at J, leaving 18 bases unmatched.

CDR3 amino acids: CASSLDYKSYEQYV. The DNA of the CDR3 is TGTGCCAGCAGCTTAGATTACAAGTCCTACGAGCAGTACGTC. The chain combines TRBV7-9 with TRBJ2-7; D is ambiguous. Germline CDR1 SEHNR, CDR2 FQNEAQ (reference sequence). V lost 1 base to trimming and J lost 1 base, with 8 bases between them. CDR3 size: 14 residues.

This rearrangement joins TRBV7-2 to TRBJ2-5, with D possibly being TRBD2 (5 bases). V lost 4 bases, J lost 1 base, and 7 bases lay in between. Germline V CDR1 and CDR2: SGHTA, FQGNSA. The CDR3 is 13 residues long. CDR3 in amino acids: CASSSRVQETQYF. The CDR3 DNA sequence: TGTGCCAGCAGCTCGCGGGTCCAAGAGACCCAGTACTTC.

J is TRBJ2-3 and V is TRBV4-2, with a tentative D call TRBD1 (7 bases). This CDR3 is built from 19 residues. Trimming shortened V by 4 bases and J by 2 bases, and 25 bases separated the two germline ends. Germline-derived CDR1 and CDR2 are LGHNA and YNFKEQ. The CDR3 DNA reads TGTGCCAGCAGCCTACCGGGACAGTCCCGCAGGGAGGTCACAGATACGCAGTATTTT. Amino acid sequence: CASSLPGQSRREVTDTQYF.

In its sample, this clone was seen once. The chain recombines TRBV4-3 with TRBJ1-2, with TRBD1 matching over 9 bases. V dropped 0 bases and J dropped 3; count of bases not matched to a gene: 17. Germline lookup yields CDR1 LGHNA and CDR2 YSLEER. This CDR3 is built from 20 residues. The CDR3 sequence is CASSQDLGGNRGRADYGYTF. The CDR3 DNA reads as TGCGCCAGCAGCCAAGATCTCGGCGGGAACAGGGGGCGGGCGGACTATGGCTACACCTTC.

This chain links TRBV4-1 with TRBJ1-3; TRBD1 is a possible D gene (6 bases). The CDR3 covers 14 residues. The V gene lost 4 bases and the J gene lost 1 base, with 8 bases spanning the gap. Germline CDR1 and CDR2: MGHRA and YSYEKL. The CDR3 here is CASSPGQSGNTIYF. In nucleotides, the CDR3 is TGCGCCAGCAGCCCCGGACAGTCTGGAAACACCATATATTTT.

This clone was seen once. This chain joins TRBV28 and TRBJ1-4, with 7 nucleotides matching TRBD1. The CDR3 runs 16 residues. The J segment lost 6 bases and the V segment lost 7 bases, leaving 14 bases of the junction unmatched. Germline V gene sequence: CDR1 MDHEN, CDR2 SYDVKM. CDR3: CASNNKEGGWHEKLFF. The CDR3 coding sequence is TGTGCCAGCAACAACAAGGAAGGGGGCTGGCATGAAAAACTGTTTTTT.

This clone came up once. CDR3 residues: CAWSKTPGTINSPLHF. The CDR3 DNA reads as TGTGCCTGGAGTAAGACTCCCGGGACAATCAATTCACCCCTCCACTTT. This chain joins TRBV30 and TRBJ1-6, with a weak D call TRBD1 (6 bases). Per germline, CDR1 GTSNPN and CDR2 SVGIG (reference sequence). The CDR3 spans 16 residues. The V end was cut by 2 bases, the J end by 7 bases, with 18 bases between.